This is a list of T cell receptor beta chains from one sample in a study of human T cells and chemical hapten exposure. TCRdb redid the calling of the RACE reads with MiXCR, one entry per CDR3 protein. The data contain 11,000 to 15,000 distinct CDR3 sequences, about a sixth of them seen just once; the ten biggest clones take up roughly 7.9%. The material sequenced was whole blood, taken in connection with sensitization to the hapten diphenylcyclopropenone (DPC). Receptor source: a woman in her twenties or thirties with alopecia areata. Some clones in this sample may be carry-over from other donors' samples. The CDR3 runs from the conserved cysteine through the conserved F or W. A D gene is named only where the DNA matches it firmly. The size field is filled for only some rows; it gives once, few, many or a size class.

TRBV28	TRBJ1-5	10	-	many	CASGDQPQHF	TGTGCCAGCGGAGATCAGCCCCAGCATTTT
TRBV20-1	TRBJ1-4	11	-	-	CSARGAEKLFF	TGCAGTGCTAGAGGGGCCGAAAAACTGTTTTTT
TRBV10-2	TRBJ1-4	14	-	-	CASSEFSLGEKLFF	TGCGCCAGCAGTGAGTTCTCCCTGGGGGAAAAACTGTTTTTT
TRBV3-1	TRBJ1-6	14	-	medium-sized	CASSLVDMRSPLHF	TGTGCCAGCAGCCTGGTGGACATGCGGTCACCCCTCCACTTT
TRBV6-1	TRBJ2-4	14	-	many	CASQTSRIKNIQYF	TGTGCCAGCCAAACTAGCAGAATCAAAAACATTCAGTACTTC
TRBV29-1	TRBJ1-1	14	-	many	CSVDPTGMNTEAFF	TGCAGCGTTGATCCAACAGGGATGAACACTGAAGCTTTCTTT
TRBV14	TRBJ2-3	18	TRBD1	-	CASSQGWGQGTSTDTQYF	TGTGCCAGCAGCCAAGGGTGGGGACAGGGCACCAGCACAGATACGCAGTATTTT
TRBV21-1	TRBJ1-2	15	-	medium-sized	CASNYQGKPNYGYTF	TGTGCCAGCAACTATCAGGGGAAACCTAACTATGGCTACACCTTC
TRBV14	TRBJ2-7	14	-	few	CASSQEGSTYEQYF	TGTGCCAGCAGCCAGGAGGGATCGACCTACGAGCAGTACTTC
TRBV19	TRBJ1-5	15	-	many	CASTGMQGRNQPQHF	TGTGCCAGTACGGGGATGCAGGGAAGAAATCAGCCCCAGCATTTT
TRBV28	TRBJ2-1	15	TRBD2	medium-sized	CASSLGTSAYNEQFF	TGTGCCAGCAGTCTCGGGACTAGCGCTTACAATGAGCAGTTCTTC
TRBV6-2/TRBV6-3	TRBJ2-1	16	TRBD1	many	CASRKGGPGPPNEQFF	TGTGCCAGCAGAAAAGGGGGCCCGGGTCCCCCCAATGAGCAGTTCTTC
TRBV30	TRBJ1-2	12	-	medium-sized	CAWSVGGGGYTF	TGTGCCTGGAGTGTAGGTGGCGGGGGCTACACCTTC
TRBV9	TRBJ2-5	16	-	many	CASSAVTGTERETQYF	TGTGCCAGCAGCGCAGTAACAGGGACGGAGAGAGAGACCCAGTACTTC
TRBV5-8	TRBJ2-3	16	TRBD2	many	CASSAGTSVSADTQYF	TGTGCCAGCAGTGCCGGGACTAGCGTCAGCGCAGATACGCAGTATTTT
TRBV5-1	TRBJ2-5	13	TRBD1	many	CASSLTGVETQYF	TGCGCCAGCAGCTTGACAGGGGTAGAGACCCAGTACTTC
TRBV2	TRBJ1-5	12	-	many	CASSEWDQPQHF	TGTGCCAGCAGTGAATGGGATCAGCCCCAGCATTTT
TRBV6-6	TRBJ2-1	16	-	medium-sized	CASRNVDSPGSQEQFF	TGTGCCAGCAGAAACGTGGACAGCCCTGGGTCCCAAGAGCAGTTCTTC
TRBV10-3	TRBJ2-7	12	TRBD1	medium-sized	CAISGTDYEQYF	TGTGCCATCTCCGGGACAGACTACGAGCAGTACTTC
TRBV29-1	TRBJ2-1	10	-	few	CSGGINEQFF	TGCAGCGGTGGGATCAATGAGCAGTTCTTC
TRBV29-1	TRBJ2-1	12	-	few	CSVEESFNEQFF	TGCAGCGTTGAAGAAAGTTTCAATGAGCAGTTCTTC
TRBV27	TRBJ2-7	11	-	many	CASRIGSEQYF	TGTGCCAGCAGAATAGGGAGCGAGCAGTACTTC
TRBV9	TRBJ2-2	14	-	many	CASSVEGNTGELFF	TGTGCCAGCAGCGTAGAGGGTAACACCGGGGAGCTGTTTTTT
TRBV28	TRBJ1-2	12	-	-	CASQDTERGYTF	TGTGCCAGCCAAGATACGGAAAGGGGCTACACCTTC
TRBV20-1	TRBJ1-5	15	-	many	CSAGDTGNGGQPQHF	TGCAGTGCTGGAGATACGGGAAACGGTGGTCAGCCCCAGCATTTT
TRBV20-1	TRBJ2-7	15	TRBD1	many	CSARSPGQVSYEQYF	TGCAGTGCAAGAAGCCCGGGACAGGTCTCCTACGAGCAGTACTTC
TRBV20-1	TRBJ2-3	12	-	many	CGQAGVYNTQYF	TGCGGACAGGCGGGAGTTTATAATACGCAGTATTTT
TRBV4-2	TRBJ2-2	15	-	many	CASSQEFLNTGELFF	TGTGCCAGCAGCCAAGAATTCTTGAACACCGGGGAGCTGTTTTTT
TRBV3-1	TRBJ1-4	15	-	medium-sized	CASSQAGGLEEKLFF	TGTGCCAGCAGCCAAGCGGGAGGTCTGGAGGAAAAACTGTTTTTT
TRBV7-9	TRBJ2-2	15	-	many	CASSGGREDTGELFF	TGTGCCAGCAGCGGAGGCAGGGAGGACACCGGGGAGCTGTTTTTT
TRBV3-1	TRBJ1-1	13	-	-	CASMPGLATEAFF	TGTGCCAGTATGCCAGGGTTGGCCACTGAAGCTTTCTTT
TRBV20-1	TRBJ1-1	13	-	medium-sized	CSARGHENTEAFF	TGCAGTGCCCGGGGACACGAGAACACTGAAGCTTTCTTT